Shown below are 5 T cell receptor beta chains from a single sample sequenced in a study of T cell changes during pregnancy in multiple sclerosis. Profiling relied on immunoSEQ multiplex PCR, and the TCRdb table lists in-frame clones only, not all of them. The sample yields roughly 47,000 clones, around 87% seen once. The material sequenced was CD8+ T cells from peripheral blood mononuclear cells, taken in the second trimester of pregnancy. Receptors originate from a female donor with multiple sclerosis, enrolled in a pregnancy study.

The chain employs TRBV5-1 and TRBJ2-5; possibly TRBD1 for D (6 bases). CDR1 is SGHRS and CDR2 is YFSETQ in the germline V gene. V gave up 4 bases and J gave up 7 bases, with 29 bases separating them. There are 18 residues in the CDR3. The CDR3 bases are TGCGCCAGCAGCCCGTCTCTCCTGGACAGTGAAGTTCTGGCGACCCAGTACTTC. Its protein is CASSPSLLDSEVLATQYF.

The genes are TRBV11-2 and TRBJ2-5; 13 bases line up with TRBD2. This CDR3 is 16 amino acids long. Looked up from germline, CDR1 is SGHAT and CDR2 is FQNNGV. V shed 4 bases, J shed 5 bases, and the junction held 7 bases outside the gene matches. CDR3 in amino acids: CASSSRLAGGDETQYF. CDR3 coding DNA: TGTGCCAGCAGCTCAAGACTAGCGGGGGGCGATGAGACCCAGTACTTC.

The count of this clone is one. The chain couples TRBV19 to TRBJ1-1; weak D call: TRBD1 (6 bases). The germline V gene encodes CDR1 LNHDA and CDR2 SQIVND (reference sequence). V was trimmed by 7 bases and J by 7 bases, leaving 16 bases between them. CDR3 length: 13 residues. CDR3 residues: CASIGGQSLEAFF. For the CDR3, the DNA is TGTGCCAGTATTGGTGGACAGAGTCTTGAAGCTTTCTTT.

The J gene is TRBJ1-2, the V gene TRBV6-6; 8 bases match TRBD1. Germline V gene sequence: CDR1 MNHNY, CDR2 SVGAGI (reference sequence). The V and J ends lost 10 bases and 7 bases, in that order; junction bases with no gene match: 8. The length of the CDR3 is 12 residues. CDR3 nucleotide sequence: TGTGCCACCCGACAGGGGTTGGTTGGCTACACCTTC. It encodes CATRQGLVGYTF.

The J gene is TRBJ2-7, the V gene TRBV4-1; 9 bases map to TRBD1. Germline values: CDR1 MGHRA, CDR2 YSYEKL. The V gene end was trimmed by 1 base and the J gene end by 3 bases; junction bases not matched to a gene: 7. This CDR3 has 16 residues. The CDR3 loop reads CASSQVKGQGYYEQYF. The CDR3 DNA is TGCGCCAGCAGCCAAGTAAAGGGACAGGGATACTACGAGCAGTACTTC.